One TCR beta chain is described in this entry. V lost 3 bases to trimming and J lost 8 bases; unmatched junction nucleotides: 19. The CDR3 contains 18 residues. The germline V gene encodes CDR1 MRHNA and CDR2 SNTAGT. Recruited during active infection, patients (from Seattle) were subsequently followed longitudinally. Here immunoSEQ multiplex PCR was the method, and the copy in TCRdb shows in-frame clones only, minus some. Here the sample spans fewer than 250,000 clones, around 90% being singletons. This entry belongs to a study of blood T cell repertoires in COVID-19. On the study more broadly: Material from acute and convalescent COVID-19 was sourced from the United States, Italy and Spain. Sources were T cells, B-cell-depleted T cells, or PBMCs; the material itself was cDNA or gDNA.

The chain employs TRBV6-4 and TRBJ1-2; 9 bases fit TRBD1. Sequencing input: peripheral blood. This receptor was identified in a man aged 25-45 years with COVID-19, enrolled during active disease. Written as DNA, the CDR3 is TGTGCCAGCAGTGAACAAGCCCGGACGCGGGACAGGGTTTACGGCTACACCTTC. It translates to CASSEQARTRDRVYGYTF.